This T cell receptor beta chain was obtained from a study of T-cell reconstitution after alpha-beta-depleted transplantation in children. Unique molecular identifiers were incorporated during preparation of the TCRbeta library. MiXCR, run by TCRdb on the PCR reads, gives a single entry per CDR3 protein. Of 230,000 or so distinct CDR3 sequences listed, about 12% were seen once; the top ten hold over 2%. This clonotype was seen repeatedly, ten times or more. The sequence derives from a human donor who donated a stem cell graft to a child with acute lymphoblastic leukemia. The sample here was PBMCs from the stem cell graft donor, taken from the stem cell graft.

The CDR3 spells CATSDSAFDQLRETQYF. The CDR3 DNA sequence: TGTGCCACCAGTGATTCCGCTTTTGATCAGCTTCGGGAGACCCAGTACTTC. J is TRBJ2-5 and V is TRBV24-1, with D hard to call. CDR3 length equals 17 residues. From germline, CDR1 is KGHDR and CDR2 SFDVKD. Trimming left V 2 bases short and J 5 bases short, with 20 bases between.